Reported below is one TCR beta chain. No antigen is known for it. Per-base quality was not reported, and no clone a single base away is much larger than it. The entry originates in a study of T cell responses to AZD1222 COVID-19 vaccine (dated by TCRdb to the early 2020s). Regarding the research as a whole: Because spike-specific TCR depth and breadth did not differ between the two schedules, AZD1222 recipients who got a second dose at roughly 4 weeks were pooled with those who got a second dose at roughly 12 weeks. Trial participants were enrolled by age into subgroups of 18-55, 56-69 and 70-plus years, and roughly 150, 30 and 60 TCR-sequenced participants, respectively, were included in these subgroups. TCR sequencing was performed for roughly 250 trial participants, of whom 200 to 210 were given two doses of AZD1222 and 26 were given two doses of MenACWY control vaccine.

The CDR3 regions of human TCRbeta chains were analyzed by immunosequencing. In the paper's pipeline: TCRs in the repertoires were matched against a reference library of SARS-CoV-2-specific TCRs that had been generated with the MIRA antigen-specificity platform. Breadth was defined as the fraction of unique TCRs that were SARS-CoV-2-associated, and depth was defined as the fraction of total T cells that were SARS-CoV-2-associated. Each spike-specific TCR was assigned to its reactive spike region and to a CD4 or CD8 class using the MIRA data. Log10-transformed breadth and depth values were compared by one-way ANOVA with Sidak's multiple comparisons tests. As stored in TCRdb, this immuneACCESS dataset retains in-frame rearrangements with V and J assigned. A fraction of the clones does not appear; measured against another copy, unresolved V genes explain less than half of the discrepancy, and the remainder lacks a known reason. The DNA gave D and trimming, while V, J and clone size come from that table. This sample is represented by fewer than 120,000 clones; around 85% of them were singletons. Around 4.6% of the sample is held by the ten biggest clonotypes.

Interpreted using the paper, the time point label stands for: baseline before first vaccination. The vaccinee samples were drawn from two UK trials, COV001 and COV002, one of which was a single-blind randomized controlled phase 2/3 trial testing AZD1222 (ChAdOx1 nCoV-19) in healthy adults. Trial participant PBMC samples were collected at day 0 and day 28 after the second dose for TCRbeta chain sequencing. The paper's findings and limits, for the study overall: Nearly half of unique spike-specific TCRs reportedly recognized epitopes outside regions mutated in the B.1.351 and B.1.1.7 variants. In the small 56-69-year group, the increase in depth fell short of significance, most likely because of low power. CD4 TCRs associated with the vaccine covered the entire spike protein, and the dominant responses were in regions 160-218 and 743-854. No day 14 peak-response samples were available, so repertoires were characterized only after the peak T cell response. Participants were mostly white British and included more females than males, and it was suggested by the authors that clonal diversity may have been underestimated. A significant rise in spike-specific TCR breadth and depth was observed after two AZD1222 doses relative to day 0 and relative to MenACWY recipients. Conclusions about previously exposed vaccinees are limited, since just six AZD1222 recipients were seropositive for SARS-CoV-2 at baseline.

Trimming takes 0 bases off V and 4 bases off J; junction bases not matched to a gene: 4. Inclusive of the bounding cysteine and phenylalanine, the CDR3 is 15 residues long. Only the CDR3 DNA stays, 45 bases, in frame from base 1. Per the germline V gene, SGHTA is the CDR1 and FQGNSA is the CDR2. The V and J genes are TRBV7-2 and TRBJ2-7; TRBD2 agrees with 9 junctional bases. The receptor was derived from an adult in good health. The sequenced sample was peripheral blood, obtained on day 0 of AZD1222 vaccination. CDR3 loop: CASSLASSGAYEQYF. DNA sequence: TGTGCCAGCAGCTTAGCGTCTAGCGGGGCGTACGAGCAGTACTTC.